These T cell receptor beta chains were read from a single sample in a study of blood T cell repertoires in COVID-19. TCRdb's copy holds only in-frame clones and misses some; the assay was immunoSEQ multiplex PCR. The repertoire holds about 170,000 clones, with around nine tenths as singletons. Sequencing was done on a sample of peripheral blood. All receptors come from an older man with acute or convalescent COVID-19. The CDR3 runs from the conserved cysteine through the conserved F or W. Fields, in order: J gene, V gene, CDR3 protein.

J gene: TRBJ2-5
V gene: TRBV14
CDR3 protein: CASSLDLGLAGEETQYF

J gene: TRBJ2-7
V gene: TRBV27
CDR3 protein: CASSLIQGHNEQYF

J gene: TRBJ1-2
V gene: TRBV10-3
CDR3 protein: CAISVEGRDGYTF

J gene: TRBJ1-1
V gene: TRBV18
CDR3 protein: CASSLQVSEAFF

J gene: TRBJ2-1
V gene: TRBV6-5
CDR3 protein: CASSSEFTGNEQFF

J gene: TRBJ2-7
V gene: TRBV28
CDR3 protein: CASSSPGTSGRPYEQYF

J gene: TRBJ2-1
V gene: TRBV5-1
CDR3 protein: CASSPPTGTYNEQFF

J gene: TRBJ2-3
V gene: TRBV3-1/TRBV3-2
CDR3 protein: CASSQEGWEASTDTQYF

J gene: TRBJ2-5
V gene: TRBV5-5
CDR3 protein: CASSLFSGRETQYF

J gene: TRBJ2-5
V gene: TRBV7-3
CDR3 protein: CASSPTDFQETQYF

J gene: TRBJ2-3
V gene: TRBV7-2
CDR3 protein: CASSLRSGMADTQYF

J gene: TRBJ1-1
V gene: TRBV6-5
CDR3 protein: CASRGTPSQAFF

J gene: TRBJ2-2
V gene: TRBV2
CDR3 protein: CASSDPYTGELFF

J gene: TRBJ1-4
V gene: TRBV18
CDR3 protein: CASSPRVGFEKLFF

J gene: TRBJ1-1
V gene: TRBV28
CDR3 protein: CASDLGLLNTEAFF

J gene: TRBJ1-4
V gene: TRBV28
CDR3 protein: CASRTGDYNEKLFF

J gene: TRBJ1-1
V gene: TRBV6-5
CDR3 protein: CASSPDRGLTEAFF

J gene: TRBJ1-3
V gene: TRBV24-1
CDR3 protein: CATTETGRNTIYF

J gene: TRBJ1-3
V gene: TRBV15
CDR3 protein: CATSSHRGDSGNTIYF

J gene: TRBJ2-7
V gene: TRBV1
CDR3 protein: CTSSQASEASYEQYF

J gene: TRBJ2-5
V gene: TRBV7-9
CDR3 protein: CASSVPGGQETQYF

J gene: TRBJ1-6
V gene: TRBV12-3/TRBV12-4
CDR3 protein: CASSLGHSPLHF

J gene: TRBJ1-1
V gene: TRBV24-1
CDR3 protein: CATSDVEGVAFF

J gene: TRBJ2-7
V gene: TRBV4-2
CDR3 protein: CASSQALRQGGYEQYF

J gene: TRBJ2-5
V gene: TRBV6-5
CDR3 protein: CASSPDRVWQETQYF

J gene: TRBJ1-2
V gene: TRBV3-1/TRBV3-2
CDR3 protein: CASRTESSNYGYTF

J gene: TRBJ1-2
V gene: TRBV7-8
CDR3 protein: CASSLRGKEYGYTF

J gene: TRBJ1-5
V gene: TRBV28
CDR3 protein: CALGGARNQPQHF

J gene: TRBJ2-5
V gene: TRBV30
CDR3 protein: CAWSAGGSQETQYF

J gene: TRBJ2-5
V gene: TRBV20-1
CDR3 protein: CSASGQDQETQYF

J gene: TRBJ1-1
V gene: TRBV2
CDR3 protein: CASSNGQGLNTEAFF

J gene: TRBJ1-2
V gene: TRBV6-5
CDR3 protein: CASSYSAGIEGYTF

J gene: TRBJ1-3
V gene: TRBV10-3
CDR3 protein: CAISEAGTGVENTIYF

J gene: TRBJ1-4
V gene: TRBV30
CDR3 protein: CAWQDRRLGKLFF

J gene: TRBJ1-1
V gene: TRBV6-4
CDR3 protein: CASREDRPGDTEAFF

J gene: TRBJ1-2
V gene: TRBV5-4
CDR3 protein: CASSLAGGQVIYGYTF

J gene: TRBJ1-2
V gene: TRBV5-1
CDR3 protein: CASSSYPAGGYGYTF

J gene: TRBJ1-1
V gene: TRBV30
CDR3 protein: CACFRTGGTNTEAFF

J gene: TRBJ1-1
V gene: TRBV19
CDR3 protein: CASSITGNTEAFF

J gene: TRBJ1-2
V gene: TRBV19
CDR3 protein: CASSPREGSYGYTF

J gene: TRBJ2-5
V gene: TRBV7-3
CDR3 protein: CASSPGTGTAQETQYF

J gene: TRBJ2-1
V gene: TRBV9
CDR3 protein: CASSARLAGGGNEQFF

J gene: TRBJ1-1
V gene: TRBV11-3
CDR3 protein: CASSLDAGEGEAFF

J gene: TRBJ1-1
V gene: TRBV2
CDR3 protein: CASSASRRNTEAFF

J gene: TRBJ2-7
V gene: TRBV5-1
CDR3 protein: CASSLTPGAGEYF

J gene: TRBJ1-1
V gene: TRBV25-1
CDR3 protein: CASSPLGQSNTEAFF

J gene: TRBJ2-6
V gene: TRBV28
CDR3 protein: CASSPVQGAGGANVLTF

J gene: TRBJ2-7
V gene: TRBV27
CDR3 protein: CASSLSYSPYEQYF

J gene: TRBJ2-1
V gene: TRBV7-2
CDR3 protein: CASSSGLYYSYNEQFF

J gene: TRBJ2-2
V gene: TRBV6-5
CDR3 protein: CASRPGSANTGELFF

J gene: TRBJ2-1
V gene: TRBV6-6
CDR3 protein: CASSINYEQFF

J gene: TRBJ2-1
V gene: TRBV30
CDR3 protein: CAWSAPTAGGYVNEQFF

J gene: TRBJ1-5
V gene: TRBV7-9
CDR3 protein: CASSLVGGGNQPQHF

J gene: TRBJ2-7
V gene: TRBV7-6
CDR3 protein: CASSRYGGEQYF

J gene: TRBJ2-7
V gene: TRBV6-2/TRBV6-3
CDR3 protein: CASSYRDSYEQYF

J gene: TRBJ2-3
V gene: TRBV7-2
CDR3 protein: CASSLAATAGPNEDTQYF